This T cell receptor beta chain originates from a study of cytomegalovirus exposure and HLA in healthy donors (dated by TCRdb to the late 2010s). For the study in its entirety: In an earlier analysis of under 600 of the donors, 276 Gb of sequence data and 117 million unique TCR beta sequences from about 179 million T cells were reported. An early release covering more than 500 HLA-typed donors comprised roughly 300 gigabases of sequencing data and 85 million to 100 million unique TCR sequences. Of the approximately 400 genotyped donors, 65% to 90% were placed in the genetic ancestry cluster associated with self-reported Caucasian donors. The study aimed to test whether cataloging public T cell receptors could reveal signatures of past pathogen exposure. Using immunosequencing, the study profiled T cell repertoires from 666 subjects and related those repertoires to cytomegalovirus serostatus. A separate validation cohort of approximately 130 different subjects was used in addition to the roughly 700-subject first cohort. The study combined high-throughput TCR immunosequencing, statistical association of individual TCRs with disease status, and machine learning to predict cytomegalovirus infection status. To study patterns of TCR occurrence, a later analysis re-analyzed previously published TCR beta repertoires from 666 donors and added high-resolution HLA genotyping. The later analysis used no new phenotypic data to find candidate immune exposures, relying instead on TCR beta sequences and their occurrence across donors. An earlier analysis of approximately 640 of the donors applied high-throughput TCR beta sequencing to assess whether each TCR beta V gene segment acted as functional or pseudogenic. Donor age, sex, ethnicity and CMV serostatus were collected together with the repertoire data. In a later genetic analysis, genome-wide SNP genotypes for 398 of the 666 donors were used, and that subset was treated as a discovery cohort. Every discovery cohort repertoire had been produced on one sequencing platform. HLA typing included class I and class II loci at four-digit resolution. The number of donors typed differed by locus, with 629-630 for A, B, C, DRB1 and DQB1, roughly 520 for DQA1, 600 to 610 for DPA1, and approximately 470 for DPB1. Several DR-DQ haplotypes were handled as single units for association and clustering because linkage in the cohort was strong. Across around 400 genotyped donors of the cohort, an average of roughly 250,000 unique TCR beta nucleotide sequences per donor were sequenced, and about a sixth of those sequences were non-productive. Study-wide findings and limitations: While some public TCRs were present in many individuals, most TCR sequences turned up only very rarely across donors. According to a later analysis, TCR association rates differed among HLA loci, with DRB1 alleles showing the most associated TCRs and HLA-C alleles showing the fewest. The only immune exposure information available for the cohort was CMV serostatus. A later genetic analysis associated a missense DCLRE1C variant with V-gene and J-gene trimming of TCR beta chains, and an independent cohort replicated the association. In a later analysis, most CMV-associated TCR beta chains were found to appear HLA-restricted, with HLA associations seemingly driven largely by CMV exposure. At a false discovery rate of 0.05, a later analysis linked 15,000 to 20,000 TCR beta sequences to specific HLA alleles. Assigning TCR associations to individual alleles was difficult when HLA alleles, especially DR and DQ, strongly co-occurred. The authors suggested that the approach could potentially be extended to other disease states and immunological phenotypes. Compared with equally common non-associated chains, HLA-associated TCR beta chains in a later analysis were more clonally expanded and had lower generation probabilities. According to a later genetic analysis, donors in an Asian-associated ancestry cluster had fewer N-insertions in productive TCRs than the roughly 660-donor mean. In an earlier analysis of approximately 590 of the donors, most TCR beta V segments were observed in productive rearrangements about 90% or about 30% of the time, broadly matching IMGT annotations. A later analysis reported that several top co-occurrence clusters appeared linked to parvovirus B19, influenza, CMV and Epstein-Barr virus. In the study, some 160 TCR beta chains were listed as associated with cytomegalovirus. The classifier was reported to diagnose cytomegalovirus status with high specificity and sensitivity in both the original and validation cohorts. Correlated functional status among segregating V segments might reflect linkage disequilibrium, but an unknown experimental factor could not be ruled out. Because counts were too low, more than 15 rarely observed V segments, including chromosome 9 orphons, were excluded from the earlier analysis of several hundred of the donors. A cluster of highly shared sequence variants was judged likely to be a technical artifact of the sequencing pipeline. This cohort had only TCR beta chains sequenced, and the lack of alpha or paired-chain data limited which features could be detected. Because some donors lacked HLA typing at each locus, the association tests relied only on the typed subset. The presence/absence analyses assumed that sequencing depth was roughly uniform across donors, and that assumption may not be true. A further reported finding was that TCR beta sequences accurately predicted the HLA-A and HLA-B alleles for most subjects in the first cohort. Some IMGT-functional V segments, including TRBV6-2 and TRBV6-3, could not be told apart with the 87-base-pair reads, so those segments were excluded. A few of the identified cytomegalovirus-associated TCR beta chains were confirmed in vitro to be specific for cytomegalovirus antigens.

Cut back by 2 bases and 5 bases, the V and J ends lie 10 bases apart. Per the germline V gene, SNHLY is the CDR1 and FYNNEI is the CDR2. The CDR3 holds 13 amino acids from the cysteine to the valine. Of all the DNA, just the CDR3 is kept, 39 bases in frame from base 1. Libraries came from the immunoSEQ multiplex PCR assay. The multiplex PCR relied on a mix of 60 forward primers for TCR Vbeta segments and 13 reverse primers for TCR Jbeta segments. The CDR3 region of rearranged TCR beta genes was amplified from genomic DNA by a multiplex PCR assay. Amplified TCR beta libraries were sequenced as 87-base-pair reads on the Illumina HiSeq System. The paper's processing steps were these. A later analysis counted about 80 million unique TCR beta chains across the 650 to 800 repertoires, and 10 million to 11 million of these chains were shared by at least two donors. Raw reads were error-corrected and collapsed into unique sequences by a nearest-neighbor algorithm in which closely related sequences were merged to remove PCR and sequencing errors. CDR3 sequences were aligned to IMGT reference sequences to assign V, D and J gene segments. For a sequence to be retained, a match of at least six nucleotides to both a V gene segment and a J gene segment was required. A rearrangement counted as productive if the CDR3 had no stop codons and remained in frame with V and J, and every other rearrangement counted as non-productive. CDR3 was defined according to IMGT convention as the region running from the second conserved V-encoded cysteine to the conserved J-encoded phenylalanine. Sequences without an unambiguous match to a single V gene segment were excluded from the earlier analysis of approximately 600 of the donors. In an earlier analysis of about 590 of the donors, a V segment was called functional when productive rearrangements were above 56.7%, and segregating when the standard deviation between donors exceeded 5%. To diagnose cytomegalovirus status from the catalog of TCR beta chain sequences, a statistical classification framework was built. V and J gene assignment, in a later analysis, came from comparing TCR nucleotide sequences with IMGT/GENE-DB human TR gene sequences. Using the TCRdist pipeline, a later analysis assigned CDR3 sequences along with most-parsimonious VDJ recombination scenarios. In a later analysis, each TCR beta chain was defined by its CDR3 amino acid sequence together with its V-gene family, and reads lacking a unique V-gene family were excluded. As a way to deal with suspected cross-contamination and a sequencing artifact, a later analysis dropped hundreds of nucleotide sequences that were highly shared and had low generation probability. For each public chain, a later analysis derived a clonal expansion index from normalized ranks of inferred template counts within each repertoire. In a later analysis, generation probabilities were computed using a VDJ recombination model fitted to out-of-frame rearrangements, and the results were checked against IGoR. Hypergeometric tests were used in a later analysis to score TCR-TCR, TCR-HLA and TCR-CMV co-occurrence, with a repertoire-size bias correction applied to the TCR pairs. In a later analysis, false discovery rates were estimated by permuting HLA or CMV assignments 20 times. In a later analysis, co-occurring TCRs were grouped with DBSCAN, and TCRdist sequence similarity was added when clustering was performed within HLA-allele-positive subsets. For co-occurrence clustering, repertoires with fewer than 30,000 or more than 120,000 public chains were excluded, along with a handful of repertoires with anomalous nucleotide sharing. The table comes from immuneACCESS by way of TCRdb, which keeps in-frame sequences with V and J called. Part of the clones is missing from these tables; in studies checked, under half for an unresolved V gene and the rest for unknown reasons. For V, J and clone size, that table is used; D and trimming come from the DNA. The sample yields roughly 150,000 clones; 85% were counted once. The ten largest account for 1% of the sample.

The cohort consisted of 666 healthy bone marrow donors. At the time of sampling, every cohort member was nominally healthy, though immune exposures that went unrecorded were likely present. The donor was CMV seronegative and belonged to the group of approximately 320 seronegative cohort members. Every donor gave a peripheral blood sample, and the peripheral blood mononuclear cells from that sample were used for TCR beta sequencing. The Qiagen DNeasy Blood Extraction Kit was used to extract genomic DNA from the blood cell samples. Comments on this clone: Its antigen remains unidentified. Base qualities were left out, and no much larger clone turns up one base away.

The chain is made from TRBV2 and TRBJ2-7; tentative D gene TRBD1, with 5 bases matching. The sequenced sample consisted of PBMCs. This TCR was sampled from a boy younger than 10 in good health and CMV-seronegative. The nucleotides read TGTGCCAGCAGTGAATTTCCGACAGACGAGCAGTACGTC. This sequence encodes CASSEFPTDEQYV.